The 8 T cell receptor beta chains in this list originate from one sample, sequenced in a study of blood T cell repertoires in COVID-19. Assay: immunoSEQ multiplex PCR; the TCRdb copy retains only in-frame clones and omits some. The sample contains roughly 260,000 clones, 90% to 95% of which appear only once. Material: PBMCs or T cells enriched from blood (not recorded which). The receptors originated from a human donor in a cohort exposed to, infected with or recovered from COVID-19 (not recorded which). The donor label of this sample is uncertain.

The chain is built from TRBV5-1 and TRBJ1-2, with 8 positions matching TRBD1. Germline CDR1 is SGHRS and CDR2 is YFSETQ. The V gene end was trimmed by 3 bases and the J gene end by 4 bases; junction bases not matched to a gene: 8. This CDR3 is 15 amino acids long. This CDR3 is CASSSTPDRGYGYTF. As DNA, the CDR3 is TGCGCCAGCAGCTCGACCCCCGACAGGGGCTATGGCTACACCTTC.

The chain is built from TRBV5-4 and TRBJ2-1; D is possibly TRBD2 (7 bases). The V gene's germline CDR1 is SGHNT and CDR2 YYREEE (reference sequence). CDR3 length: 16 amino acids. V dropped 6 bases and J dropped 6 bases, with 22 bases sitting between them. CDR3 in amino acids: CASNPPGGRSINEQFF. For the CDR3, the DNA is TGTGCCAGCAACCCGCCCGGGGGGCGGTCGATCAATGAGCAGTTCTTC.

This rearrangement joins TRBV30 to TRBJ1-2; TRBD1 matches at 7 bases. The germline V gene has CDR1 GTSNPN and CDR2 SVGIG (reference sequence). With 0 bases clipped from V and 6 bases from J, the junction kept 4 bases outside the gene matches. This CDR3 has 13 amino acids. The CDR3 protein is CAWSVGTDDGYTF. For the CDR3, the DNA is TGTGCCTGGAGTGTAGGGACAGACGATGGCTACACCTTC.

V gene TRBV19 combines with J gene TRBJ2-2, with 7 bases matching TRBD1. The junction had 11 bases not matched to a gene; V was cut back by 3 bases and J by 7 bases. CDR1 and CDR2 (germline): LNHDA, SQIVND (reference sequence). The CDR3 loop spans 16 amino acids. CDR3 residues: CASSINRGLGIGELFF. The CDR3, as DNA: TGTGCCAGTAGTATCAACAGGGGTCTTGGAATCGGGGAGCTGTTTTTT.

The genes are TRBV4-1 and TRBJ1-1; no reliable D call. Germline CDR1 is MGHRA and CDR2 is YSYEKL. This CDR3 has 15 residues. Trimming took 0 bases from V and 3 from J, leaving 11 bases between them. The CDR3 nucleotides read TGCGCCAGCAGCCAAGATCCGGGGAGTGACACTGAAGCTTTCTTT. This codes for CASSQDPGSDTEAFF.

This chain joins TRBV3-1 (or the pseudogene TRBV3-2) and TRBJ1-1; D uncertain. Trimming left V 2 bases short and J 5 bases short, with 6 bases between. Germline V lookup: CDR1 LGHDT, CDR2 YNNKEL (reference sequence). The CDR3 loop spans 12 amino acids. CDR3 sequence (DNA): TGTGCCAGCAGCCAACAACAGACTGAAGCTTTCTTT. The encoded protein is CASSQQQTEAFF.

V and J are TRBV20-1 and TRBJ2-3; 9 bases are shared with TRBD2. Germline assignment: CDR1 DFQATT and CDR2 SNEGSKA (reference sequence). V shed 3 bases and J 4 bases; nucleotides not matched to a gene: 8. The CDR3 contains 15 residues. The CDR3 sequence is CSASFWRGGADTQYF. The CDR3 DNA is TGCAGTGCTAGTTTCTGGCGGGGGGGGGCAGATACGCAGTATTTT.

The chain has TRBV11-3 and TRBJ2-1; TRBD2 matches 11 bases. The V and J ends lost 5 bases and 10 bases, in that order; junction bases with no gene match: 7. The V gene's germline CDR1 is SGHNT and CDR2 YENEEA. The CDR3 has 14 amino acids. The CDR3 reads CASSVSGGEGEQFF. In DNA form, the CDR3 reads TGTGCCAGCAGCGTTAGCGGGGGGGAGGGGGAGCAGTTCTTC.